This T cell receptor (beta chain) was identified in a study of shared clonotypes between healthy human individuals. Splitting of CD4+ cells produced CD45RA+ naive and CD45RA-negative memory subsets. Study-wide results and caveats: A handful of donors shared around 5.2% of their naive CD4 clonotypes. Represented genetic and exposure-history diversity was restricted by having few donors.

Comments on this clone: The target antigen is unknown.

TCRdb's copy holds only in-frame clones and misses some; the assay was immunoSEQ multiplex PCR. The sample comprises roughly 2,500,000 clones, over 85% of which are singletons, and around 0.37% rests with the top ten. This clonotype originated in a man younger than 35 in good health. Some clones in this sample may be carry-over from other donors' samples. The sequenced material came from naive CD4+ T cells from PBMCs. Subset reported: CD45RA+ positively selected.

CDR3 bases: TGTGCCAGCAGCCAACCACACAATGAGCAGTTCTTC. Its protein is CASSQPHNEQFF. This sequence joins TRBV14 and TRBJ2-1; D unresolved. Germline V gene sequence: CDR1 SGHDN, CDR2 FVKESK. V gave up 2 bases and J gave up 5 bases, with 4 bases separating them. This CDR3 has 12 amino acids.